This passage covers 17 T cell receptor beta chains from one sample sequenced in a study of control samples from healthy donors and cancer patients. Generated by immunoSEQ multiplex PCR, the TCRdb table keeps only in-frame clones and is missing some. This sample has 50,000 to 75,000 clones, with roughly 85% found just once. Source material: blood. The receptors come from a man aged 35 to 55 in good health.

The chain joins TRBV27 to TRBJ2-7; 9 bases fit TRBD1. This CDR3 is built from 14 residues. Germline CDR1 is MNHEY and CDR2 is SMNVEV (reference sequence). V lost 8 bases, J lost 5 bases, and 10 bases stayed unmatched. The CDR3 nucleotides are TGTGCCAGCTCCCGCCGGACAGGGGTTCACGAGCAGTACTTC. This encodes CASSRRTGVHEQYF.

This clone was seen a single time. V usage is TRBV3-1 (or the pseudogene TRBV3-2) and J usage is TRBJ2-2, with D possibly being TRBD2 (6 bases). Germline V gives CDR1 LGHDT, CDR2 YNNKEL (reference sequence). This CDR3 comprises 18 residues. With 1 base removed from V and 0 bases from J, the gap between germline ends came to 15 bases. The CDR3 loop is CASSQAFWGLSNTGELFF. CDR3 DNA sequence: TGTGCCAGCAGCCAAGCTTTTTGGGGACTGTCGAACACCGGGGAGCTGTTTTTT.

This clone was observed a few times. This CDR3 is CASSLSGLAGGGTYEQYF. The CDR3, as DNA: TGTGCCAGCAGTTTATCCGGACTAGCGGGAGGGGGCACCTACGAGCAGTACTTC. This chain links TRBV27 with TRBJ2-7; TRBD2 matches 15 bases. The germline V gene encodes CDR1 MNHEY and CDR2 SMNVEV (reference sequence). The ends lost 0 bases at V and 2 bases at J; junction bases unmatched: 5. CDR3 length: 18 residues.

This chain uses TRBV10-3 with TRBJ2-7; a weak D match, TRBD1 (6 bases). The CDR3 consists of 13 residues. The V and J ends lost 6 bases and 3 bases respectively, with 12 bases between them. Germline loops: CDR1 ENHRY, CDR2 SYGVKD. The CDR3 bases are TGTGCCATCAGCGTGGACAGCCGCTACGAGCAGTACTTC. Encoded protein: CAISVDSRYEQYF.

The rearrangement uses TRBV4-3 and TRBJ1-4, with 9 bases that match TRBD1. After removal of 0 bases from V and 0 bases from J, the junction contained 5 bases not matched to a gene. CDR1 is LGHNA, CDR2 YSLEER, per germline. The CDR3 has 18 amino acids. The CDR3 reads CASSQDLRTGATNEKLFF. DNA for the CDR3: TGCGCCAGCAGCCAAGATTTAAGGACAGGGGCAACTAATGAAAAACTGTTTTTT.

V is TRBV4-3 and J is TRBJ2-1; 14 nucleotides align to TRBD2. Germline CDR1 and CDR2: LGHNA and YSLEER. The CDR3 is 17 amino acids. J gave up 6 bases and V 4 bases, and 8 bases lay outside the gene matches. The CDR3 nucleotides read TGCGCCAGCAGCCGATCCCGACTAGCGGGGGGGCGCAATGAGCAGTTCTTC. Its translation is CASSRSRLAGGRNEQFF.

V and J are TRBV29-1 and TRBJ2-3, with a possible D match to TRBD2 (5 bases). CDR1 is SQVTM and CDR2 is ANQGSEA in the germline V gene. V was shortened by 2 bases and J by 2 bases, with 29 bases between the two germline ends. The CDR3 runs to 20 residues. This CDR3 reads CSVEPNGIELGMGLTDTQYF. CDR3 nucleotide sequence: TGCAGCGTTGAACCAAACGGGATCGAACTGGGGATGGGTCTCACAGATACGCAGTATTTT.

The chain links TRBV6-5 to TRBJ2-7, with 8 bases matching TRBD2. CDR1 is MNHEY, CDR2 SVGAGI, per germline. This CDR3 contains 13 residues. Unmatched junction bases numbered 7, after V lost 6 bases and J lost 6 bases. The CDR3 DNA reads TGTGCCAGCAGACCCAGCGGGAGAGTCGAGCAGTACTTC. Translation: CASRPSGRVEQYF.

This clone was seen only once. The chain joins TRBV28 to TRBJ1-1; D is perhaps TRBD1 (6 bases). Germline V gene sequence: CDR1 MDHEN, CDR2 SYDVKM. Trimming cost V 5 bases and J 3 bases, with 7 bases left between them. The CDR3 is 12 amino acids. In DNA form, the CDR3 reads TGTGCCAGCAGTGGGGGGCACACTGAAGCTTTCTTT. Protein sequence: CASSGGHTEAFF.

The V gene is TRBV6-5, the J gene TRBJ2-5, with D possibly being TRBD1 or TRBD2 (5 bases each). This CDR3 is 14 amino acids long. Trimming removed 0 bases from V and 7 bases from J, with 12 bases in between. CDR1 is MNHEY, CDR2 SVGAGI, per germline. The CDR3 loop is CASSYSRGDGTQYF. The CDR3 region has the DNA TGTGCCAGCAGTTACTCACGAGGGGACGGGACCCAGTACTTC.

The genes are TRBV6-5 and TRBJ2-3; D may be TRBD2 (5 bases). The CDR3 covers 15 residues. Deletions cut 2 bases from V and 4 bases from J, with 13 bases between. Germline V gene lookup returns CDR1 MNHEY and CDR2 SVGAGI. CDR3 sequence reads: CASSYKRQRADTQYF. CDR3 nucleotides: TGTGCCAGCAGTTACAAGCGGCAGAGGGCAGATACGCAGTATTTT.

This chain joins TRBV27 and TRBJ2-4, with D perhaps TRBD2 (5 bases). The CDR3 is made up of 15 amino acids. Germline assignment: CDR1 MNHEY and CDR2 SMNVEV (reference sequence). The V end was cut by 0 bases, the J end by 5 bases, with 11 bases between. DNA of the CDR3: TGTGCCAGCAGTTTATCGTCCGGGATCCAAAACATTCAGTACTTC. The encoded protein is CASSLSSGIQNIQYF.

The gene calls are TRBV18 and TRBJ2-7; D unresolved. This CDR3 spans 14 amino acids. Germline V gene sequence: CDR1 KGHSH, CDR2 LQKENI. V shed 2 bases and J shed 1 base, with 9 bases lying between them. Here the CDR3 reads CASSPKDRSYEQYF. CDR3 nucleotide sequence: TGTGCCAGCTCACCAAAGGACCGATCCTACGAGCAGTACTTC.

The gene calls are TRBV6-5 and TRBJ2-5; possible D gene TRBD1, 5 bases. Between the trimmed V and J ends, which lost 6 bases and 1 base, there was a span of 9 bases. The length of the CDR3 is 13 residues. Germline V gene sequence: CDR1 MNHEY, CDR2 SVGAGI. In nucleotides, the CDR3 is TGTGCCAGCAGAAGGGGTTCCCAAGAGACCCAGTACTTC. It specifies CASRRGSQETQYF.

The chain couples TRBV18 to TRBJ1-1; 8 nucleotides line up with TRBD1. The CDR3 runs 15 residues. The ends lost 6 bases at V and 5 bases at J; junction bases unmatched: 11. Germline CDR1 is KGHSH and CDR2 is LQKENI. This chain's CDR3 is CASSLFQGAETEAFF. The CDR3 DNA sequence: TGTGCCAGCTCTCTATTCCAGGGGGCCGAAACTGAAGCTTTCTTT.

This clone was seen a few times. Here the CDR3 DNA reads TGTGCCAGCAGCTTAGTAGAGGGAGAGGGGCATCAGCCCCAGCATTTT. This gives the protein CASSLVEGEGHQPQHF. The rearrangement uses TRBV7-9 and TRBJ1-5; tentative D call: TRBD1 (5 bases). Between the trimmed V and J ends, which lost 1 base and 5 bases, there was a span of 15 bases. Germline V gene sequence: CDR1 SEHNR, CDR2 FQNEAQ (reference sequence). This CDR3 is built from 16 residues.

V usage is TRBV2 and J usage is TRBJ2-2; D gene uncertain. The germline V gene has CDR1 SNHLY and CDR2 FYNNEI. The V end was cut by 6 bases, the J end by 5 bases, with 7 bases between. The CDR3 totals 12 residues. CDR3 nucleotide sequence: TGTGCCAGCAGCTTTTTTACCGGGGAGCTGTTTTTT. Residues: CASSFFTGELFF.